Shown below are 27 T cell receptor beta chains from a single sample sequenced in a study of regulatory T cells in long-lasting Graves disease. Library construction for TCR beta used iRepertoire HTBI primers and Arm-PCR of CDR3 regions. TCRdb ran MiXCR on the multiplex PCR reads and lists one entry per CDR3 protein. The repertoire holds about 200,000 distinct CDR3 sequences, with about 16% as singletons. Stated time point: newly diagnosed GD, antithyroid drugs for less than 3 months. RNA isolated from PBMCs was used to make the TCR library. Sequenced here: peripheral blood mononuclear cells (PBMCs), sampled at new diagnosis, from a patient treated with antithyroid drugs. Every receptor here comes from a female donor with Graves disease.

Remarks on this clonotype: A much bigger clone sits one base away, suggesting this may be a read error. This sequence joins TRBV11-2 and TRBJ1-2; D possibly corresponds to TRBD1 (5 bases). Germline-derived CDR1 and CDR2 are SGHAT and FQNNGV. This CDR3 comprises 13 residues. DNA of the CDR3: TGTGCCAGCAGCCAGGGAGGCCGCTATGGCAACACCTTC. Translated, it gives CASSQGGRYGNTF.

In DNA form, the CDR3 reads TGTGCCAGCAGGTGGGGACAGGCGCGGGAAAAACTGTTTTTT. Amino acid sequence: CASRWGQAREKLFF. V gene TRBV2 combines with J gene TRBJ1-4, with 8 bases identical to TRBD1. V shed 6 bases and J 8 bases; nucleotides not matched to a gene: 8. The CDR3 has 14 amino acids. In germline, CDR1 is SNHLY, CDR2 FYNNEI.

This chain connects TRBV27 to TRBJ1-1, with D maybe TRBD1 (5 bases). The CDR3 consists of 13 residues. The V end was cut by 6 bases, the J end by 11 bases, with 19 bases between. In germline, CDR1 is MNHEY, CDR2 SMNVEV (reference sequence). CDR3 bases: TGTGCCAGCAGAGTTTATGGGGGAAGTAGGGCTTTCTTT. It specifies CASRVYGGSRAFF.

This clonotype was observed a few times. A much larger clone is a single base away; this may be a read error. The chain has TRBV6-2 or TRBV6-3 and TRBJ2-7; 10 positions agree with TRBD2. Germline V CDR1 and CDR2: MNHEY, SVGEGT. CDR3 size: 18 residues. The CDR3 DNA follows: TGTACCAGCACCCCACCTCCCACCGCACTAGCGGGATTCCACGAGCAGTACTTC. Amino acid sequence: CTSTPPPTALAGFHEQYF.

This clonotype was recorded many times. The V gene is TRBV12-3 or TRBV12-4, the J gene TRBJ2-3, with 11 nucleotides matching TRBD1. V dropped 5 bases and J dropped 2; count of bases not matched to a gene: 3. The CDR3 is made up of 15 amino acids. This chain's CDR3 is CASSPGQGDTDTQYF. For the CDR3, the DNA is TGTGCCAGCAGTCCGGGACAGGGGGACACAGATACGCAGTATTTT.

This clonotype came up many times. In DNA form, the CDR3 reads TGTGCCAGCAGCCCCGATTCAGGGCGGAAAGATACGCAGTATTTT. This codes for CASSPDSGRKDTQYF. V gene TRBV14 combines with J gene TRBJ2-3, with a tentative D call TRBD1 (5 bases). The germline CDR1 and CDR2 sequences are SGHDN and FVKESK. The CDR3 has 15 residues. With 4 bases removed from V and 5 bases from J, the gap between germline ends came to 16 bases. The full variable domain, its missing parts supplied by reference TRBV14 and TRBJ2-3, is EAGVTQFPSHSVIEKGQTVTLRCDPISGHDNLYWYRRVMGKEIKFLLHFVKESKQDESGMPNNRFLAERTGGTYSTLKVQPAELEDSGVYFCASSPDSGRKDTQYFGPGTRLTVL.

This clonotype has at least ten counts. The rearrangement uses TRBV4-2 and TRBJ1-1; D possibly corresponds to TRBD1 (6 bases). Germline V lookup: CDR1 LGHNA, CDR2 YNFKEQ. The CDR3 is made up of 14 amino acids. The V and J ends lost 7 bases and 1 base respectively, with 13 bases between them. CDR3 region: CASNPGAQNTEAFF. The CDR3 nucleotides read TGTGCCAGCAACCCGGGGGCCCAGAACACTGAAGCTTTCTTT.

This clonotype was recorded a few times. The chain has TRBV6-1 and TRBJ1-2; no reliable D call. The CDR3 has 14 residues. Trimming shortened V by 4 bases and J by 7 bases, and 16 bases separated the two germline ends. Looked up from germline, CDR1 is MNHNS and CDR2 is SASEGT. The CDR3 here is CASSGPRSGRGYTF. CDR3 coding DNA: TGTGCCAGCAGTGGCCCCCGGAGCGGGCGTGGCTACACCTTC.

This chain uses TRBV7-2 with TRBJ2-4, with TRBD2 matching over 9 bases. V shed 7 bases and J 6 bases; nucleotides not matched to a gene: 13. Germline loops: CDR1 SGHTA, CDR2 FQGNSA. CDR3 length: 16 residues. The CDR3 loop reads CASTHWGGRAVNIQYF. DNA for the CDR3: TGTGCCAGCACCCACTGGGGCGGGAGGGCCGTAAACATTCAGTACTTC.

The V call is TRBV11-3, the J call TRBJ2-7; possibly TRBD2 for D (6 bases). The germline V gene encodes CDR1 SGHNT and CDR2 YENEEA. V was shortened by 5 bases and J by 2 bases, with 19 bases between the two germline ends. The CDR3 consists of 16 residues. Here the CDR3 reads CASSPRHLGGTYEQYF. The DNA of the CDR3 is TGTGCCAGCAGCCCTCGCCACCTGGGCGGGACCTACGAGCAGTACTTC. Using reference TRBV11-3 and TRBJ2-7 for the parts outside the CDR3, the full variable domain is EAGVVQSPRYKIIEKKQPVAFWCNPISGHNTLYWYLQNLGQGPELLIRYENEEAVDDSQLPKDRFSAERLKGVDSTLKIQPAELGDSAVYLCASSPRHLGGTYEQYFGPGTRLTVT.

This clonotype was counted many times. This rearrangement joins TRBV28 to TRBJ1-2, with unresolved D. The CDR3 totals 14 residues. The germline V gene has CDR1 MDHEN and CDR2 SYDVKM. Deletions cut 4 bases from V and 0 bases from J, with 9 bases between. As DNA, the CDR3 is TGTGCCAGCAGTTCCCCCTCAACTAACTATGGCTACACCTTC. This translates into CASSSPSTNYGYTF.

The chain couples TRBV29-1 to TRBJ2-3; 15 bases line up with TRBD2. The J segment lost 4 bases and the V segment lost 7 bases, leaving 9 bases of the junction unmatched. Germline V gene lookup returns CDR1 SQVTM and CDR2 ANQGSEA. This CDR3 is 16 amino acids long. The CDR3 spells CSAAGLAGGLADTQYF. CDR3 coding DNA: TGCAGCGCAGCGGGACTAGCGGGAGGACTCGCAGATACGCAGTATTTT.

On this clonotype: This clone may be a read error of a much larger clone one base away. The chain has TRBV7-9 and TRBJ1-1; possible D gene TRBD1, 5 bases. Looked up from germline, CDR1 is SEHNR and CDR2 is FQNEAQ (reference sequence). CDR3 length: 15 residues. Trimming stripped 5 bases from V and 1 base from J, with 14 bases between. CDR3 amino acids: CASSPPGLSNTEAFF. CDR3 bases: TGTGCCAGCAGCCCGCCGGGACTTTCGAACACTGAAGCTTTCTTT.

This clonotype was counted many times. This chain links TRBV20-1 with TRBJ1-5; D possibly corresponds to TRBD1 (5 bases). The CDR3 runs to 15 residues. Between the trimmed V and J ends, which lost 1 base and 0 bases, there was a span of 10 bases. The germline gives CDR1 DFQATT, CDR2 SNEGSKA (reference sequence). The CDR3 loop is CSARGDGYSNQPQHF. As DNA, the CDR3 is TGCAGTGCTAGAGGGGACGGCTATAGCAATCAGCCCCAGCATTTT.

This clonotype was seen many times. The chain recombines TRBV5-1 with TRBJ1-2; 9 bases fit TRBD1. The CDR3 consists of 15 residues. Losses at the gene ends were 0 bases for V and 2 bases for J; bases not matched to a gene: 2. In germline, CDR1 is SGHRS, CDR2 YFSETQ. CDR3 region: CASSLGDRVNYGYTF. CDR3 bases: TGCGCCAGCAGCTTGGGGGACAGGGTAAACTATGGCTACACCTTC.

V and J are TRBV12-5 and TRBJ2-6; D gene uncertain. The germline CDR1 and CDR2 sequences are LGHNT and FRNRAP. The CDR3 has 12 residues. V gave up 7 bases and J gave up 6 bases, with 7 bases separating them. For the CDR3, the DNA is TGTGCTAGTGCCCCCCCGGCCAACGTCCTGACTTTC. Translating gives CASAPPANVLTF.

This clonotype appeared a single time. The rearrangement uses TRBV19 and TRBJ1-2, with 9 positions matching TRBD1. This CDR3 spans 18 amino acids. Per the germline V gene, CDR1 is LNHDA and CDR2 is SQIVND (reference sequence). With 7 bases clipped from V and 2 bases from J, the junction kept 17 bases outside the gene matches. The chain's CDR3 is CASTITPPGTGMNYGYTF. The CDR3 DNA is TGTGCCAGTACTATCACCCCCCCGGGGACAGGGATGAACTATGGCTACACCTTC.

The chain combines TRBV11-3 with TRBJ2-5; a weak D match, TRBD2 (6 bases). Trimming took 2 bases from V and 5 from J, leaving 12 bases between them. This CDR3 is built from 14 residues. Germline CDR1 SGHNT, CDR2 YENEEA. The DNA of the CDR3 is TGTGCCAGCAGCTTAACGGGAGAGCGGGAGACCCAGTACTTC. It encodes CASSLTGERETQYF.

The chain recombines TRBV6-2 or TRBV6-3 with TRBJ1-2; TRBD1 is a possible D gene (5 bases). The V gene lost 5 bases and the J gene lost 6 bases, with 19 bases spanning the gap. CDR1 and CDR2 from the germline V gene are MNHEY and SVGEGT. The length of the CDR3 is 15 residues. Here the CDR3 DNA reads TGTGCCAGCAGTGAATATATCGGGACCGACGATGGCTACACCTTC. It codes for CASSEYIGTDDGYTF.

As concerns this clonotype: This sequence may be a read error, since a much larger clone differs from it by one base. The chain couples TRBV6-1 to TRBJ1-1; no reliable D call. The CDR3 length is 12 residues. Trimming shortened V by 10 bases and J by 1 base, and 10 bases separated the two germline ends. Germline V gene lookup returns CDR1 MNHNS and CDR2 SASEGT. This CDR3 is CAIRNPNTEAFF. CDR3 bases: TGTGCCATCAGAAACCCGAACACTGAAGCTTTCTTT.

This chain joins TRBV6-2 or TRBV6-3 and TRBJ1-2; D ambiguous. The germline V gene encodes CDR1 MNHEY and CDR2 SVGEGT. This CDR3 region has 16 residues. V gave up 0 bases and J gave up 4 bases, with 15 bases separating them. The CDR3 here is CASSYSFRYVGYGYTF. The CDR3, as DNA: TGTGCCAGCAGTTACTCGTTTCGGTATGTGGGCTATGGCTACACCTTC.

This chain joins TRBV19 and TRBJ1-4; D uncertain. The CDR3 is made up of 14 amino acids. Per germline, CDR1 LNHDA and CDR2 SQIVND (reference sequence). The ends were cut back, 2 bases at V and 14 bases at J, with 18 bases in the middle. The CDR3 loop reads CASSITGGLGSLFF. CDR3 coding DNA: TGTGCCAGTAGTATAACGGGAGGCCTGGGCTCGCTGTTTTTT.

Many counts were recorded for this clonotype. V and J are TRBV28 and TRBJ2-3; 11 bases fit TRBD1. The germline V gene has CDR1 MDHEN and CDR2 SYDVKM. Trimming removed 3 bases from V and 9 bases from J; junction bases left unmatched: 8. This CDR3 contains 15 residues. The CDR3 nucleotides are TGTGCCAGCAGTTTCCGGGACAGGGGGATCCTAACGCAGTATTTT. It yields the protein CASSFRDRGILTQYF.

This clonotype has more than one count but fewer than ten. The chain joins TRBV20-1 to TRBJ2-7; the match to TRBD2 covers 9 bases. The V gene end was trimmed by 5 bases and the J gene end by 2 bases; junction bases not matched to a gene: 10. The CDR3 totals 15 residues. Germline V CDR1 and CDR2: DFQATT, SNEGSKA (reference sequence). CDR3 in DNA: TGCAGTGCTGCCGGCGGGCGGGAGGGCCCCTACGAGCAGTACTTC. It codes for CSAAGGREGPYEQYF.

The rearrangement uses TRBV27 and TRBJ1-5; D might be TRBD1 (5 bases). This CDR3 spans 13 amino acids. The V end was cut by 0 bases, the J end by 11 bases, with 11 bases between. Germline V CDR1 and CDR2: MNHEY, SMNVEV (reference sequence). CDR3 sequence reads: CASSLSWGEAQHF. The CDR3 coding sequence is TGTGCCAGCAGTTTATCGTGGGGGGAGGCCCAGCATTTT.

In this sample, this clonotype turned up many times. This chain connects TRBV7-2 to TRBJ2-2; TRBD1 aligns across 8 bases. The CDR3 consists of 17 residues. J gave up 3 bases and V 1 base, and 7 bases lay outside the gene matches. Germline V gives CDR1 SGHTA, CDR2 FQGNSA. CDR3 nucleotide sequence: TGTGCCAGCAGCTTAGTCTCCGGGACAGGATACACCGGGGAGCTGTTTTTT. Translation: CASSLVSGTGYTGELFF.

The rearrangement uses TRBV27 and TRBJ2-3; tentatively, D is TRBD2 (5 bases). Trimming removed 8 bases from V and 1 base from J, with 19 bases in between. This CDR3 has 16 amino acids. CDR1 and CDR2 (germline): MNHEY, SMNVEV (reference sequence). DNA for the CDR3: TGTGCCAGCTCCTCAATCGGGGTTTTAGGCACAGATACGCAGTATTTT. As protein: CASSSIGVLGTDTQYF.